This T cell receptor beta chain originates from a study of T cell responses to AZD1222 COVID-19 vaccine. Study results and caveats: Repertoire sampling happened only post peak T cell response. Females made up more of the donors, who were largely white British, and clonal diversity may have come out too low.

Note on this clone: The antigen is undetermined.

Losses at the gene ends were 3 bases for V and 2 bases for J; bases not matched to a gene: 10. The CDR3 runs to 17 residues. CDR1 and CDR2 from the germline V gene are WNHNN and SYGVQD (reference sequence). TCRdb keeps only in-frame clones here, not all; method: immunoSEQ multiplex PCR. This table holds about 110,000 clones, roughly 86% found once. This sample comprised peripheral blood, obtained on day 0 of MenACWY control vaccination. The V gene is TRBV10-1, the J gene TRBJ1-2; 9 bases agree with TRBD1. This sequence originates from an adult in good health. CDR3 sequence: CASSDCRDRANNYGYTF. The CDR3 nucleotides read TGCGCCAGCAGTGATTGTAGGGACAGGGCAAACAACTATGGCTACACCTTC.